The T cell receptor beta chain under discussion was sequenced for a study of CD8 T cells in Susac syndrome. The CDR3 totals 11 residues. Germline lookup yields CDR1 SQVTM and CDR2 ANQGSEA. Trimming took off 7 bases at V and 5 bases at J, with 12 bases between the two ends. RNA was extracted with the RNeasy kit, and a quantity of roughly 0.45 to 1 ug was reverse transcribed using random hexamers. The immunoSEQ assay covered 54 Vbeta and 13 Jbeta segments for CDR3. From the immunoSEQ multiplex PCR reads, TCRdb called clonotypes with MiXCR, one entry per CDR3 protein. The profile covers around 130,000 distinct CDR3 sequences, with 85% to 95% appearing a single time and around 0.28% taken by the ten largest.

The sequence came from a human donor with Susac syndrome. The sequencing input was CD8+ T cells from PBMCs. The chain joins TRBV29-1 to TRBJ2-7, with a possible D match to TRBD1 (6 bases). The CDR3 region has the DNA TGCAGCGCAAGGACAGTAAACGAGCAGTACTTC. This translates into CSARTVNEQYF.